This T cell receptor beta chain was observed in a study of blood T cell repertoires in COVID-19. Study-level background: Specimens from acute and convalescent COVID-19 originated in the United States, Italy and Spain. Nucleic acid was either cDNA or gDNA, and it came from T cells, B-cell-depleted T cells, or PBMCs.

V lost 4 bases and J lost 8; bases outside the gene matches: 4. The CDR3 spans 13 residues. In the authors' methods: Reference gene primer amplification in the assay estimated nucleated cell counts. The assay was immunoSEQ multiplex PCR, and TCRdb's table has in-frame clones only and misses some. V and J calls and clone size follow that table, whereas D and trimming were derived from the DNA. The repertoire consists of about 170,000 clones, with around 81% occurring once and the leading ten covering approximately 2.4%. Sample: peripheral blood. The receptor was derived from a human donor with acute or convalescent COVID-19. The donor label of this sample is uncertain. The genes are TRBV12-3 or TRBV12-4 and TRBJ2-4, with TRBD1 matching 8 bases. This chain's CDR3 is CASSSTGGDIQYF. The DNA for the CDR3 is TGTGCCAGCAGTTCAACAGGGGGAGACATTCAGTACTTC.